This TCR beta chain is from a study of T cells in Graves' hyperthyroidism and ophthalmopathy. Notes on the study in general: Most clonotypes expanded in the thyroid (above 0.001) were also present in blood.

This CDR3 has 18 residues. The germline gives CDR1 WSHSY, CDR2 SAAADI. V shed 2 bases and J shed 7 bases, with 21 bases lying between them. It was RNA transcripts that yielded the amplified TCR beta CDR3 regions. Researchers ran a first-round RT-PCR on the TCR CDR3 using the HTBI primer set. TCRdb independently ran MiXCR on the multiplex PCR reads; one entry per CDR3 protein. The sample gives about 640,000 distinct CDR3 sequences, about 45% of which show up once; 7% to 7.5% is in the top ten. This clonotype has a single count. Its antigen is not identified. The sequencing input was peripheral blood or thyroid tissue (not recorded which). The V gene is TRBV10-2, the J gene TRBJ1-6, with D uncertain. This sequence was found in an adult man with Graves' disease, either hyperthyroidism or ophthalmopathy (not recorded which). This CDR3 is CASSETIGLGSGNSPLHF. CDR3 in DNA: TGCGCCAGCAGTGAGACGATCGGCCTGGGCTCCGGAAATTCACCCCTCCACTTT.